A single TCR beta chain is shown here with its context. Clones were read by immunoSEQ multiplex PCR, and TCRdb kept only the in-frame ones, dropping some. The data contain over 75,000 clones, 95% to 98% of them singletons. V was clipped by 2 bases and J by 2 bases; unmatched bases: 14. Germline CDR1 reads SGHTA; CDR2 reads FQGTGA. This CDR3 contains 20 residues. This record comes from a study of technical replicates of blood from several donors. Sample: T cells isolated from PBMCs. This sequence joins TRBV7-3 and TRBJ2-2, with TRBD2 identical over 10 bases. The source of this sequence is a human donor in good health. The CDR3 coding sequence is TGTGCCAGCAGCTTACGGGCTAGCGGGGGCCAAAAACGAAACACCGGGGAGCTGTTTTTT. Its protein is CASSLRASGGQKRNTGELFF.